A single sample gave rise to the 6 T cell receptor beta chains below, sequenced in a study of cytotoxic CD8 clonotypes in ibrutinib-treated CLL (dated by TCRdb to the early 2020s). Receptor amplification or capture employed the immunoSEQ multiplex PCR assay. TCRdb's version of the immuneACCESS table is confined to in-frame rearrangements and falls short of the full clone set. An unresolved V gene accounts for under half of the shortfall where checked; the remainder is of unknown origin. The sample table lists almost 250,000 clones, 70% of them with a count of one. The ten largest make up roughly 15% of the sample. This sample's time point label indicates: approximately 25 months on ibrutinib. The input for sequencing was PBMCs, taken after 24 months of ibrutinib treatment. The receptors here all came from a human donor with chronic lymphocytic leukemia.

The DNA of the CDR3 is TGTGCCAGTAGTCGTGAGGACACTGAAGCTTTCTTT. Protein product: CASSREDTEAFF. The chain links TRBV19 to TRBJ1-1; D call uncertain. The germline V and J ends were trimmed by 5 bases and 3 bases, with 7 bases remaining between them. CDR3 length equals 12 residues. Germline V gene lookup returns CDR1 LNHDA and CDR2 SQIVND (reference sequence).

This chain uses TRBV14 with TRBJ2-1, with a weak D call TRBD2 (6 bases). Germline V gene lookup returns CDR1 SGHDN and CDR2 FVKESK. The CDR3 totals 16 residues. V was cut by 0 bases and J by 1 base, with 10 bases left in between. CDR3 in DNA: TGTGCCAGCAGCCAAGAAACCGGGAGTTCCTACAATGAGCAGTTCTTC. Protein sequence: CASSQETGSSYNEQFF. The variable domain in full, completed from reference TRBV14 and TRBJ2-1, reads EAGVTQFPSHSVIEKGQTVTLRCDPISGHDNLYWYRRVMGKEIKFLLHFVKESKQDESGMPNNRFLAERTGGTYSTLKVQPAELEDSGVYFCASSQETGSSYNEQFFGPGTRLTVL.

The rearrangement uses TRBV19 and TRBJ1-4; D is possibly TRBD1 (6 bases). The CDR3 runs 15 residues. Germline V lookup: CDR1 LNHDA, CDR2 SQIVND (reference sequence). The germline V and J ends were trimmed by 6 bases and 7 bases, with 18 bases remaining between them. The CDR3 DNA reads as TGTGCCAGTAGGAAATCGACAGGAAACTTTGAAAAACTGTTTTTT. Encoded protein: CASRKSTGNFEKLFF.

The gene calls are TRBV11-2 and TRBJ2-3; weak D call: TRBD2 (6 bases). This CDR3 spans 18 amino acids. Looked up from germline, CDR1 is SGHAT and CDR2 is FQNNGV. V was clipped by 4 bases and J by 2 bases, with 22 bases between them. The CDR3 coding sequence is TGTGCCAGCAGCTCCCCGGGACTTCTTACGAGTACCACAGATACGCAGTATTTT. Translating gives CASSSPGLLTSTTDTQYF. Combining the CDR3 with reference TRBV11-2 and TRBJ2-3 gives the whole variable domain EAGVAQSPRYKIIEKRQSVAFWCNPISGHATLYWYQQILGQGPKLLIQFQNNGVVDDSQLPKDRFSAERLKGVDSTLKIQPAKLEDSAVYLCASSSPGLLTSTTDTQYFGPGTRLTVL.

The chain carries TRBV21-1 and TRBJ2-7; TRBD1 is the table's D call, not checked against the DNA. TRBV21-1 is annotated as a pseudogene. The CDR3 sequence is 18 residues long. The CDR3 region is CASSGSRGTGKNGHEQYF. CDR3 DNA: TGTGCCAGCAGCGGAAGCCGGGGGACAGGGAAGAACGGCCACGAGCAGTACTTC.

The chain recombines TRBV6-6 with TRBJ2-7, with 8 nucleotides matching TRBD1. The CDR3 spans 13 residues. V lost 6 bases, J lost 4 bases, and 5 bases stayed unmatched. Germline V CDR1 and CDR2: MNHNY, SVGAGI (reference sequence). The CDR3 region has the DNA TGTGCCAGCAGGCCGGGACAGGTTTACGAGCAGTACTTC. It translates to CASRPGQVYEQYF.